The 24 T cell receptor beta chains below were found in one sample sequenced in a study of blood T cell repertoires in COVID-19. Profiled with immunoSEQ multiplex PCR; TCRdb holds only in-frame clones, not every one. The sample lists over 100,000 clones, 80% to 90% occurring once. Sample: peripheral blood. These receptors came from a middle-aged man with active COVID-19.

The chain employs TRBV12-3 or TRBV12-4 and TRBJ2-6; D gene unclear. This CDR3 has 13 amino acids. V was trimmed by 8 bases and J by 3 bases, leaving 8 bases between them. The CDR3 DNA sequence: TGTGCCAGCTGCGCTCTTGGGGCCAACGTCCTGACTTTC. It translates to CASCALGANVLTF.

The chain carries TRBV9 and TRBJ2-7, with a tentative D call TRBD1 (6 bases). Germline V gene data show CDR1 as SGDLS and CDR2 as YYNGEE. The CDR3 length is 16 residues. V was trimmed by 4 bases and J by 5 bases, leaving 22 bases between them. The CDR3 protein is CASSSARGTSLDEQYF. The CDR3 nucleotides are TGTGCCAGCAGCAGTGCGAGGGGGACCTCTCTGGACGAGCAGTACTTC.

The chain employs TRBV7-2 and TRBJ2-7; TRBD1 matches 9 bases. Germline-derived CDR1 and CDR2 are SGHTA and FQGNSA. The CDR3 runs to 14 residues. With V trimmed by 5 bases and J by 5 bases, 7 bases remained unmatched. CDR3 residues: CASSPRGTGNEQYF. CDR3 DNA sequence: TGTGCCAGCAGCCCCCGTGGGACAGGGAACGAGCAGTACTTC. Full variable domain (outside the CDR3, taken from reference TRBV7-2 and TRBJ2-7): GAGVSQSPSNKVTEKGKDVELRCDPISGHTALYWYRQSLGQGLEFLIYFQGNSAPDKSGLPSDRFSAERTGGSVSTLTIQRTQQEDSAVYLCASSPRGTGNEQYFGPGTRLTVT.

The V gene is TRBV6-1, the J gene TRBJ2-7; D remains ambiguous. The CDR3 spans 11 residues. The germline V and J ends were trimmed by 3 bases and 4 bases, with 4 bases remaining between them. Germline V gene sequence: CDR1 MNHNS, CDR2 SASEGT. The CDR3 region is CASSDLYEQYF. The DNA for the CDR3 is TGTGCCAGCAGTGACCTATACGAGCAGTACTTC.

The rearrangement joins TRBV5-4 to TRBJ2-5; TRBD2 aligns across 8 bases. Trimming removed 1 base from V and 2 bases from J; junction bases left unmatched: 4. This CDR3 region has 15 residues. In germline, CDR1 is SGHNT, CDR2 YYREEE (reference sequence). CDR3 amino acids: CASSLRIAGQETQYF. CDR3 DNA sequence: TGTGCCAGCAGCTTGAGGATAGCGGGGCAAGAGACCCAGTACTTC.

This chain uses TRBV13 with TRBJ2-7, with D possibly being TRBD2 (6 bases). The CDR3 is made up of 16 amino acids. V was clipped by 3 bases and J by 2 bases, with 17 bases between them. From germline, CDR1 is PRHDT and CDR2 FYEKMQ (reference sequence). The CDR3 region is CASSLGGPATPYEQYF. Here the CDR3 DNA reads TGTGCCAGCAGCTTGGGAGGCCCGGCGACCCCCTACGAGCAGTACTTC.

V gene TRBV7-9 combines with J gene TRBJ2-3; D unclear. The V gene lost 5 bases and the J gene lost 5 bases, with 14 bases spanning the gap. Germline lookup yields CDR1 SEHNR and CDR2 FQNEAQ (reference sequence). There are 14 residues in the CDR3. In DNA, the CDR3 is TGTGCCAGCAGCCTCCAGCGAGCACAAGATACGCAGTATTTT. It encodes CASSLQRAQDTQYF.

This sequence joins TRBV4-1 and TRBJ1-2; 9 nucleotides align to TRBD1. CDR1 and CDR2 from the germline V gene are MGHRA and YSYEKL. V lost 0 bases, J lost 7 bases, and 6 bases stayed unmatched. This CDR3 spans 15 amino acids. The CDR3 DNA follows: TGCGCCAGCAGCCAAGACGGACAGGGGCCGTCTGGCTACACCTTC. Its translation: CASSQDGQGPSGYTF.

This chain uses TRBV5-4 with TRBJ1-2; 8 nucleotides line up with TRBD1. Germline V gene data show CDR1 as SGHNT and CDR2 as YYREEE (reference sequence). Trimming removed 5 bases from V and 4 bases from J; junction bases left unmatched: 4. The CDR3 runs 13 residues. The CDR3 sequence is CASRQDRAYGYTF. DNA of the CDR3: TGTGCCAGCAGGCAGGACAGGGCCTATGGCTACACCTTC.

J is TRBJ2-3 and V is TRBV4-3; 7 nucleotides align to TRBD2. The CDR3 is 16 amino acids. J was trimmed by 1 base and V by 4 bases; bases with no gene match: 8. Germline lookup yields CDR1 LGHNA and CDR2 YSLEER. The CDR3 DNA follows: TGCGCCAGCAGCCCTATCCTAGCGGCGGGCACAGATACGCAGTATTTT. Its translation: CASSPILAAGTDTQYF.

In nucleotides, the CDR3 is TGTGCCAGTAGTATGGTCACTAGCGGGGAAGAGACCCAGTACTTC. It translates to CASSMVTSGEETQYF. This chain connects TRBV19 to TRBJ2-5, with 10 bases lining up with TRBD2. Germline lookup yields CDR1 LNHDA and CDR2 SQIVND (reference sequence). This CDR3 has 15 amino acids. Trimming cost V 3 bases and J 3 bases; bases outside gene matches: 4. The full variable domain, in which reference TRBV19 and TRBJ2-5 provide the parts outside the CDR3, is DGGITQSPKYLFRKEGQNVTLSCEQNLNHDAMYWYRQDPGQGLRLIYYSQIVNDFQKGDIAEGYSVSREKKESFPLTVTSAQKNPTAFYLCASSMVTSGEETQYFGPGTRLLVL.

The chain combines TRBV20-1 with TRBJ1-4, with TRBD1 identical over 9 bases. CDR3 length: 16 amino acids. The V gene end was trimmed by 3 bases and the J gene end by 11 bases; junction bases not matched to a gene: 16. Germline values: CDR1 DFQATT, CDR2 SNEGSKA (reference sequence). The CDR3 protein is CSASVKTGTGYGKLFF. The DNA for the CDR3 is TGCAGTGCTAGTGTAAAAACCGGGACAGGGTATGGTAAACTGTTTTTT.

The chain joins TRBV7-9 to TRBJ2-1; 11 nucleotides line up with TRBD2. V gave up 1 base and J gave up 0 bases; unmatched junction bases: 5. The CDR3 has 18 residues. CDR1 and CDR2 from the germline V gene are SEHNR and FQNEAQ (reference sequence). The CDR3 loop reads CASSLEVGLAGSYNEQFF. CDR3 DNA sequence: TGTGCCAGCAGCTTAGAGGTCGGACTAGCGGGCTCCTACAATGAGCAGTTCTTC.

This chain uses TRBV27 with TRBJ2-2; a weak D match, TRBD2 (6 bases). Germline CDR1 reads MNHEY; CDR2 reads SMNVEV (reference sequence). Trimming stripped 2 bases from V and 5 bases from J, with 12 bases between. The CDR3 contains 15 residues. In nucleotides, the CDR3 is TGTGCCAGCAGTTTAGGGGGGAGGTCTACCGGGGAGCTGTTTTTT. Its translation is CASSLGGRSTGELFF.

This clone was counted a few times. V usage is TRBV24-1 and J usage is TRBJ2-2; 9 nucleotides line up with TRBD2. V was pared by 4 bases and J by 3 bases, with 8 bases of the junction left unmatched. Germline CDR1 KGHDR, CDR2 SFDVKD. There are 17 residues in the CDR3. CDR3 loop: CATSDPAGGRDTGELFF. The CDR3 DNA reads as TGTGCCACCAGTGACCCCGCGGGGGGGCGGGACACCGGGGAGCTGTTTTTT.

In this sample, this clone turned up a few times. The chain carries TRBV5-1 and TRBJ2-7; TRBD2 matches at 11 bases. CDR1 and CDR2 from the germline V gene are SGHRS and YFSETQ. Trimming removed 3 bases from V and 1 base from J; junction bases left unmatched: 3. CDR3 length equals 15 residues. The CDR3 coding sequence is TGCGCCAGCAGCTATCTAGCGGGGGGTTCCTACGAGCAGTACTTC. Translated: CASSYLAGGSYEQYF.

The J gene is TRBJ2-3, the V gene TRBV2; TRBD2 might be the D (6 bases). V lost 10 bases and J 6 bases, leaving 20 bases between the germline ends. There are 14 residues in the CDR3. Germline CDR1 and CDR2: SNHLY and FYNNEI. The CDR3 coding sequence is TGTGCCACCGCTGTGGGACTTCCCCCGGATACGCAGTATTTT. Its translation is CATAVGLPPDTQYF.

The rearrangement uses TRBV28 and TRBJ1-2; 7 nucleotides line up with TRBD1. This CDR3 comprises 14 residues. CDR1 is MDHEN, CDR2 SYDVKM, per germline. With V trimmed by 3 bases and J by 4 bases, 5 bases remained unmatched. CDR3 bases: TGTGCCAGCAGTTTGCCGACAGGGTCCTATGGCTACACCTTC. Translated, it gives CASSLPTGSYGYTF.

This clone was detected once. This chain uses TRBV3-1 (or the pseudogene TRBV3-2) with TRBJ2-1; 13 bases fit TRBD2. The V and J ends lost 4 bases and 6 bases, in that order; junction bases with no gene match: 6. CDR3 size: 16 residues. Germline loops: CDR1 LGHDT, CDR2 YNNKEL (reference sequence). Written as DNA, the CDR3 is TGTGCCAGCAGCCTCCAGACTAGCGGGGGGACCAATGAGCAGTTCTTC. It codes for CASSLQTSGGTNEQFF.

The genes are TRBV7-8 and TRBJ2-1, with D tentatively TRBD1 (6 bases). Trimming pared 4 bases from V and 4 bases from J, leaving 11 bases between. The germline V gene encodes CDR1 SGHVS and CDR2 FQNEAQ. The CDR3 has 14 amino acids. The CDR3 here is CASSYRDIYNEQFF. The CDR3 DNA sequence: TGTGCCAGCAGCTACCGGGACATTTACAATGAGCAGTTCTTC.

The J gene is TRBJ2-3, the V gene TRBV7-2; TRBD2 agrees at 10 bases. Germline loops: CDR1 SGHTA, CDR2 FQGNSA. V shed 5 bases and J 0 bases; nucleotides not matched to a gene: 8. The CDR3 is 17 amino acids. CDR3 sequence: CASSPPAGGFSTDTQYF. CDR3 bases: TGTGCCAGCAGCCCACCAGCGGGGGGGTTTAGCACAGATACGCAGTATTTT.

This clone came up once. This chain connects TRBV6-2 or TRBV6-3 to TRBJ2-1, with TRBD1 as a possible D gene (5 bases). Between the trimmed V and J ends, which lost 0 bases and 0 bases, there was a span of 9 bases. The CDR3 consists of 16 residues. In germline, CDR1 is MNHEY, CDR2 SVGEGT. The CDR3 sequence: CASSYSGVPSYNEQFF. CDR3 bases: TGTGCCAGCAGTTACTCAGGGGTCCCCTCCTACAATGAGCAGTTCTTC.

The chain is built from TRBV19 and TRBJ2-6, with 9 bases identical to TRBD1. This CDR3 region has 17 residues. V was pared by 8 bases and J by 0 bases, with 8 bases of the junction left unmatched. Germline CDR1 LNHDA, CDR2 SQIVND (reference sequence). The CDR3 loop reads CASGRDRAPSGANVLTF. DNA for the CDR3: TGTGCCAGTGGCCGGGACAGGGCCCCCTCTGGGGCCAACGTCCTGACTTTC.

This chain joins TRBV4-1 and TRBJ2-2; TRBD2 might be the D (7 bases). The CDR3 is made up of 17 amino acids. The V end was cut by 0 bases, the J end by 1 base, with 12 bases between. Germline lookup yields CDR1 MGHRA and CDR2 YSYEKL. CDR3 in DNA: TGCGCCAGCAGCCAAGATAGGGGGGGGAGGAACACCGGGGAGCTGTTTTTT. This codes for CASSQDRGGRNTGELFF.